This is a list of T cell receptor beta chains from one sample in a study of radiotherapy plus CTLA-4 blockade in lung cancer. TCRdb's table, derived via immunoSEQ multiplex PCR, lists solely in-frame clones and lacks some. The sample has about 55,000 clones; around 80% are singletons. This material consisted of peripheral blood, taken from a patient treated with radiotherapy plus ipilimumab. These receptor sequences come from a human donor with non-small cell lung cancer whose response to radiotherapy plus ipilimumab could not be evaluated. Both conserved end residues are part of each CDR3. Each record gives: clone size, V gene, D gene, J gene, CDR3 protein, CDR3 DNA. The D gene is left open where the match is weak. The listing skips clone size in some rows; elsewhere it reads once, few, many or a size class.

-	TRBV30	-	TRBJ1-1	CAATRGGRGTEAFF	TGTGCCGCCACCAGGGGCGGAAGGGGGACTGAAGCTTTCTTT
-	TRBV5-1	-	TRBJ1-1	CASSLAGDYTEAFF	TGCGCCAGCAGCTTGGCAGGGGATTACACTGAAGCTTTCTTT
-	TRBV5-4	TRBD2	TRBJ2-1	CASSQGLAEYNEQFF	TGCGCCAGCAGCCAAGGACTAGCGGAATACAATGAGCAGTTCTTC
once	TRBV6-5	-	TRBJ2-1	CASTAWDNYNEQFF	TGTGCCAGCACCGCCTGGGACAACTACAATGAGCAGTTCTTC
-	TRBV6-5	TRBD1	TRBJ1-1	CASGQGTEAFF	TGTGCCAGCGGACAGGGGACTGAAGCTTTCTTT
-	TRBV6-5	-	TRBJ2-6	CATQGPSRANVLTF	TGTGCCACCCAGGGCCCTTCCAGGGCCAACGTCCTGACTTTC
-	TRBV29-1	-	TRBJ1-4	CSVTLTGATEKLFF	TGCAGCGTTACTTTGACAGGCGCGACTGAAAAACTGTTTTTT
-	TRBV7-8	TRBD2	TRBJ2-5	CASSGESLAVPETQYF	TGTGCCAGCAGCGGTGAGTCCCTAGCGGTACCAGAGACCCAGTACTTC
-	TRBV28	TRBD1	TRBJ1-1	CASSVQGANYVFF	TGTGCCAGCAGTGTACAGGGGGCGAATTACGTTTTCTTT
-	TRBV5-5	TRBD2	TRBJ2-7	CASSFRSSGSDEQYF	TGTGCCAGCAGCTTCCGTAGTAGCGGGAGTGACGAGCAGTACTTC
few	TRBV27	TRBD2	TRBJ2-3	CASSLVGLLLDTQYF	TGTGCCAGCAGTCTAGTGGGACTACTCCTCGATACGCAGTATTTT
-	TRBV19	-	TRBJ2-7	CASSGGYSYEQYF	TGTGCCAGTAGTGGGGGGTACTCCTACGAGCAGTACTTC
-	TRBV5-4	-	TRBJ1-2	CASSWDTTYGYTF	TGTGCCAGCAGCTGGGACACCACCTATGGCTACACCTTC
-	TRBV5-8	TRBD2	TRBJ2-2	CASSVGTSGHTGELFF	TGTGCCAGCAGCGTCGGGACTAGCGGGCACACCGGGGAGCTGTTTTTT
-	TRBV27	TRBD1	TRBJ2-4	CASSPGQLYNIQYF	TGTGCCAGCAGCCCGGGACAGCTCTATAACATTCAGTACTTC
-	TRBV19	TRBD2	TRBJ2-2	CASSSWTSGNLNTGELFF	TGTGCCAGTAGTTCCTGGACTAGCGGGAATTTGAACACCGGGGAGCTGTTTTTT